This TCR beta chain derives from a study of CD8 T cells in Susac syndrome. The CDR3 loop spans 15 amino acids. CDR1 and CDR2 from the germline V gene are GTSNPN and SVGIG (reference sequence). V lost 3 bases to trimming and J lost 0 bases, with 14 bases between them. A quantity of about 0.45 to 1 ug RNA underwent reverse transcription using random hexamers. MiXCR, run by TCRdb on the immunoSEQ multiplex PCR reads, gives a single entry per CDR3 protein. The repertoire holds 250,000 to 300,000 distinct CDR3 sequences, with roughly 85% as singletons. Sequenced sample: CD8+ T cells from PBMCs. This chain joins TRBV30 and TRBJ1-1, with D possibly matching TRBD1 (6 bases). This TCR came from a human donor with multiple sclerosis. CDR3 sequence: CAWRGRDTMNTEAFF. CDR3 bases: TGTGCCTGGAGGGGGAGGGACACCATGAACACTGAAGCTTTCTTT.